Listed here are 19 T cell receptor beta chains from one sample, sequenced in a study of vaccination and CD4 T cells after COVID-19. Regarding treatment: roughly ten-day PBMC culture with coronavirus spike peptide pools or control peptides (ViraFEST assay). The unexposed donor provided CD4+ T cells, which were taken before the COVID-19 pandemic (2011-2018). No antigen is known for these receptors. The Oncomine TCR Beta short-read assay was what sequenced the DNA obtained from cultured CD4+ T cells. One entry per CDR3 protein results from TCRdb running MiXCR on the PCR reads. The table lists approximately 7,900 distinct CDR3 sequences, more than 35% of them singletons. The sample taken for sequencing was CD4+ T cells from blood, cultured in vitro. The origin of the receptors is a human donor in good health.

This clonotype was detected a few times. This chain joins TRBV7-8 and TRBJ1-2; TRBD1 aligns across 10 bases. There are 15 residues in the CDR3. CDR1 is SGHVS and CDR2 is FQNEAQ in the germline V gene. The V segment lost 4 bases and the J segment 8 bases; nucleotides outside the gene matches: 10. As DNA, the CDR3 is TGTGCCAGCAGCTCAAGACAGGGGGCGGGGGAGGGCTACACCTTC. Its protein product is CASSSRQGAGEGYTF.

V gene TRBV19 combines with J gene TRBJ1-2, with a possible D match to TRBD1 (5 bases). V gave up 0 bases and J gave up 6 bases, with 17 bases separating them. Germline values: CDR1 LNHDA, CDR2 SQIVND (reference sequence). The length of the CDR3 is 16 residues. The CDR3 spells CASSIDHGTKFDGYTF. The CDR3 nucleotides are TGTGCCAGTAGTATAGATCACGGGACCAAGTTCGATGGCTACACCTTC.

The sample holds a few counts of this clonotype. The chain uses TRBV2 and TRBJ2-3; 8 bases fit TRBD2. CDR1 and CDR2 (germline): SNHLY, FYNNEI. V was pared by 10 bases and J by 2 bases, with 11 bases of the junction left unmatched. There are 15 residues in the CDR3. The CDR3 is CATHQASGYTDTQYF. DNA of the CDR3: TGTGCCACACATCAGGCTAGCGGGTACACAGATACGCAGTATTTT. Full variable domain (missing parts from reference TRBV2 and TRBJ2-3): EPEVTQTPSHQVTQMGQEVILRCVPISNHLYFYWYRQILGQKVEFLVSFYNNEISEKSEIFDDQFSVERPDGSNFTLKIRSTKLEDSAMYFCATHQASGYTDTQYFGPGTRLTVL.

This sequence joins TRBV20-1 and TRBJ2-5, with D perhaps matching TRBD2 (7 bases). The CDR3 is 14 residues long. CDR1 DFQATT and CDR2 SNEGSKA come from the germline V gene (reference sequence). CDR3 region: CSATGLGGLGTQYF. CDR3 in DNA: TGCAGCGCGACTGGACTAGGGGGACTTGGGACCCAGTACTTC.

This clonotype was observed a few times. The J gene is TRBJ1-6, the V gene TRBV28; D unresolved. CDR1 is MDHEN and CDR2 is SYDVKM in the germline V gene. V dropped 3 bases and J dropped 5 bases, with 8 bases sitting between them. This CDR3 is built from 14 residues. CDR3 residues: CASSFLVNNSPLHF. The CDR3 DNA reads TGTGCCAGCAGTTTTCTGGTTAATAATTCACCCCTCCACTTT.

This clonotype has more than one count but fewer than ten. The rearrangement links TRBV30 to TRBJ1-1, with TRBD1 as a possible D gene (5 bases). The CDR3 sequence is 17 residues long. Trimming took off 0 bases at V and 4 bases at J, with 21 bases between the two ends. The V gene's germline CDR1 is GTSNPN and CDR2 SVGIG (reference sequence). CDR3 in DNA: TGTGCCTGGAGTGTACCGGGTCGGGGCGGACGGGGCACTGAAGCTTTCTTT. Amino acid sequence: CAWSVPGRGGRGTEAFF.

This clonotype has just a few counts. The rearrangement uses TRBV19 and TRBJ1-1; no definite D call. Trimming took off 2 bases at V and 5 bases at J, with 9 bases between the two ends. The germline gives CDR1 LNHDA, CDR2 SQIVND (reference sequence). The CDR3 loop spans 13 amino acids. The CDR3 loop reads CASSIYPVTEAFF. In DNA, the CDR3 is TGTGCCAGTAGTATATATCCGGTGACTGAAGCTTTCTTT.

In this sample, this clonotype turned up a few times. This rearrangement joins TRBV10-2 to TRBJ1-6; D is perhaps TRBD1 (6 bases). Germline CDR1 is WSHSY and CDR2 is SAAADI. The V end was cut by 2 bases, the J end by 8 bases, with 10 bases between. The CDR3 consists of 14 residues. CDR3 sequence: CASSEAGGDSPLHF. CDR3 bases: TGCGCCAGCAGTGAGGCCGGGGGCGATTCACCCCTCCACTTT.

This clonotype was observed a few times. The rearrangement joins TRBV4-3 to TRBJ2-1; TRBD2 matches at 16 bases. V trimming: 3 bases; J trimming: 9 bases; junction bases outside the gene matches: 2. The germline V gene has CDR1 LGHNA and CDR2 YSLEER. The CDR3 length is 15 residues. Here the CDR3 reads CASSHGTSGGGEQFF. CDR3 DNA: TGCGCCAGCAGCCATGGGACTAGCGGGGGGGGTGAGCAGTTCTTC.

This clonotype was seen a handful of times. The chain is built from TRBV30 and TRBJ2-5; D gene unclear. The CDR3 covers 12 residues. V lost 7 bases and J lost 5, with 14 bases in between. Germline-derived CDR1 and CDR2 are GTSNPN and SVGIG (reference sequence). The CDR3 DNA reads TGTGCCTTCTGGATTACCAGGGAGACCCAGTACTTC. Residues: CAFWITRETQYF.

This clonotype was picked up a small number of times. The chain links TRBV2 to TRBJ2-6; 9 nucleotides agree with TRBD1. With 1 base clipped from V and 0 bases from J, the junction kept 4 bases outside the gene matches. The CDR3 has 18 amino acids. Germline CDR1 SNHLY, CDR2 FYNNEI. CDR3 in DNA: TGTGCCAGCAGTGAAGGGGACAGGGTAGTCTCTGGGGCCAACGTCCTGACTTTC. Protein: CASSEGDRVVSGANVLTF. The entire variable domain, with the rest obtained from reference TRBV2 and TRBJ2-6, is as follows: EPEVTQTPSHQVTQMGQEVILRCVPISNHLYFYWYRQILGQKVEFLVSFYNNEISEKSEIFDDQFSVERPDGSNFTLKIRSTKLEDSAMYFCASSEGDRVVSGANVLTFGAGSRLTVL.

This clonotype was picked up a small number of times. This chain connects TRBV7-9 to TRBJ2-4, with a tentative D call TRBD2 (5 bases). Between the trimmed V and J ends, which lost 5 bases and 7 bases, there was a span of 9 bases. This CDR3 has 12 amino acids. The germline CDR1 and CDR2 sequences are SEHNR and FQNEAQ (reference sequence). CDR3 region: CASSGRRNIQYF. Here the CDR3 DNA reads TGTGCCAGCAGCGGACGGAGGAACATTCAGTACTTC. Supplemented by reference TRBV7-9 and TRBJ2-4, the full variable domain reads DTGVSQNPRHKITKRGQNVTFRCDPISEHNRLYWYRQTLGQGPEFLTYFQNEAQLEKSRLLSDRFSAERPKGSFSTLEIQRTEQGDSAMYLCASSGRRNIQYFGAGTRLSVL.

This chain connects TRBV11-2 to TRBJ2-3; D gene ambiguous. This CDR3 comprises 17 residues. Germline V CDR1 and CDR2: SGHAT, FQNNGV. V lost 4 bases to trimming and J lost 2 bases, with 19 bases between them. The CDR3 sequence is CASSSRGVRRLTDTQYF. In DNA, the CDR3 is TGTGCCAGCAGCTCCCGTGGCGTGCGTCGGCTCACAGATACGCAGTATTTT.

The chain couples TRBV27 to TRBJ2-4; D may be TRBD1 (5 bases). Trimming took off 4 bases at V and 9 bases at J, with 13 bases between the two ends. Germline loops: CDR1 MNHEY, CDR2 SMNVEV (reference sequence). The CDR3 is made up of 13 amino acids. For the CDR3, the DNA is TGTGCCAGCAGTTCCGACAGATTGGGCATTCAGTACTTC. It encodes CASSSDRLGIQYF.

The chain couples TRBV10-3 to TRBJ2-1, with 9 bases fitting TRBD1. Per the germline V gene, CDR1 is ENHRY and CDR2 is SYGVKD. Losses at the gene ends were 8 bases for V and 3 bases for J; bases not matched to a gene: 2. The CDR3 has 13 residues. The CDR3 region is CAIGTGNYNEQFF. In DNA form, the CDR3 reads TGTGCCATCGGGACAGGGAACTACAATGAGCAGTTCTTC.

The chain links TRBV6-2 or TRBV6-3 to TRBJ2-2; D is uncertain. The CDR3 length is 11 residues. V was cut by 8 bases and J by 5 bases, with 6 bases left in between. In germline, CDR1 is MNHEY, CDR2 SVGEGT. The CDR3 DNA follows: TGTGCCAGCCTCGAGACCGGGGAGCTGTTTTTT. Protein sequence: CASLETGELFF.

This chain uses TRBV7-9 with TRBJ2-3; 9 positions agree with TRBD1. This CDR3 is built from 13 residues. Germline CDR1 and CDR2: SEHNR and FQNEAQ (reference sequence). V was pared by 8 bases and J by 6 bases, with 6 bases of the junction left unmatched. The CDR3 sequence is CASGGQGFDTQYF. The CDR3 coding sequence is TGTGCCAGCGGGGGACAGGGTTTCGATACGCAGTATTTT.

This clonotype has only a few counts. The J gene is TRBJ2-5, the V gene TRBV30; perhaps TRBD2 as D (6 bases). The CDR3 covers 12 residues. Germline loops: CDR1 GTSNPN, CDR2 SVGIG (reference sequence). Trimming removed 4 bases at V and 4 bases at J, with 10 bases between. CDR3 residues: CAWMGGGETQYF. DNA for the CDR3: TGTGCCTGGATGGGGGGAGGAGAGACCCAGTACTTC.

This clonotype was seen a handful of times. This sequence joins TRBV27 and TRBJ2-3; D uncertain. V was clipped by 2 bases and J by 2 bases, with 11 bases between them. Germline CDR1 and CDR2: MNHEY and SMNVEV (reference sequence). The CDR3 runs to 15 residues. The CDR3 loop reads CASSLGERLTDTQYF. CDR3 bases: TGTGCCAGCAGTTTAGGTGAGAGACTCACAGATACGCAGTATTTT.